These T cell receptor beta chains were read from a single sample in a study of T cell changes during pregnancy in multiple sclerosis. The table came from immunoSEQ multiplex PCR; TCRdb's copy has only in-frame clones and leaves some out. The data show about 85,000 clones, more than 85% seen once. The material sequenced was peripheral blood, taken in the first trimester of pregnancy. The receptors shown here come from a female donor with multiple sclerosis, enrolled in a pregnancy study. CDR3s include the opening cysteine and the closing phenylalanine or tryptophan. The order of the fields is J gene, V gene, D gene, clone size, CDR3 protein, CDR3 DNA. The D gene is left open where the match is weak. Clone size is shown for a subset of rows, as once, few, many or a class of expanded clone.

TRBJ2-1	TRBV27	TRBD1	few	CASSPDATGINEQFF	TGTGCCAGCAGCCCCGATGCGACAGGGATCAATGAGCAGTTCTTC
TRBJ1-2	TRBV4-1	TRBD1	NA	CASSQPRTGDYGYTF	TGCGCCAGCAGCCAACCAAGAACAGGGGACTATGGCTACACCTTC
TRBJ1-1	TRBV19	TRBD1	NA	CASSPPVGTGGEAFF	TGTGCCAGTAGTCCACCAGTGGGGACAGGAGGGGAAGCTTTCTTT
TRBJ1-1	TRBV5-1	TRBD1	once	CASSPDRGQMNTEAFF	TGCGCCAGCAGCCCGGACAGGGGACAGATGAACACTGAAGCTTTCTTT
TRBJ1-2	TRBV6-6	TRBD1	NA	CASQTGTGFYGYTF	TGTGCCAGCCAGACCGGGACAGGGTTCTATGGCTACACCTTC
TRBJ2-1	TRBV14	NA	once	CASSPVFNEQFF	TGTGCCAGCAGCCCAGTCTTCAATGAGCAGTTCTTC
TRBJ2-5	TRBV5-1	TRBD1	NA	CASSFTFPGQGNPETQYF	TGCGCCAGCAGCTTCACCTTTCCGGGACAGGGGAACCCCGAGACCCAGTACTTC
TRBJ1-2	TRBV10-2	NA	NA	CASSEQGYGYTF	TGCGCCAGCAGTGAACAGGGTTACGGCTACACCTTC
TRBJ2-5	TRBV6-1	TRBD1	NA	CASSETQGASETQYF	TGTGCCAGCAGTGAAACACAGGGGGCAAGCGAGACCCAGTACTTC
TRBJ2-5	TRBV7-6	TRBD2	NA	CASMGSSGKETQYF	TGTGCCAGCATGGGCTCTAGCGGGAAAGAGACCCAGTACTTC
TRBJ2-2	TRBV25-1	TRBD1	NA	CASSTPDRTRELFF	TGTGCCAGCAGTACACCGGACAGGACCAGGGAGCTGTTTTTT
TRBJ2-3	TRBV28	TRBD2	once	CASSWTSGSSADTQYF	TGTGCCAGCAGCTGGACTAGCGGGAGTAGTGCAGATACGCAGTATTTT
TRBJ2-3	TRBV6-4	NA	NA	CASSDSQQGTQYF	TGTGCCAGCAGTGACTCACAGCAGGGTACGCAGTATTTT
TRBJ1-1	TRBV9	TRBD1	NA	CASSVGTGTTEAFF	TGTGCCAGCAGCGTAGGGACAGGGACCACTGAAGCTTTCTTT
TRBJ2-7	TRBV18	NA	NA	CASSPGLSGSHEQYF	TGTGCCAGCTCTCCAGGACTCTCGGGGTCTCATGAGCAGTACTTC
TRBJ1-2	TRBV19	NA	NA	CASSILRDNHYGYTF	TGTGCCAGTAGTATTCTTCGGGACAACCACTATGGCTACACCTTC
TRBJ1-5	TRBV5-6	NA	NA	CASSVNSNQPQHF	TGTGCCAGCAGCGTTAATAGCAATCAGCCCCAGCATTTT